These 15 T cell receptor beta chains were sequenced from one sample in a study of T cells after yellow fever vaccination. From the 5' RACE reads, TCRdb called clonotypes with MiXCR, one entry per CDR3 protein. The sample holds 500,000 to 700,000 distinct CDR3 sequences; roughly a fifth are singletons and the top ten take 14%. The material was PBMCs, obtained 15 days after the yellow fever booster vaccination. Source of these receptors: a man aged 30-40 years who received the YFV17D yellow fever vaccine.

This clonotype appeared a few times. The CDR3 is CASSLDPGVPLNEQFF. DNA for the CDR3: TGCGCCAGCAGCTTGGATCCGGGAGTCCCCCTCAATGAGCAGTTCTTC. V is TRBV5-1 and J is TRBJ2-1, with TRBD2 as a possible D gene (6 bases). The CDR3 totals 16 residues. Germline V CDR1 and CDR2: SGHRS, YFSETQ. Deletions cut 0 bases from V and 6 bases from J, with 16 bases between.

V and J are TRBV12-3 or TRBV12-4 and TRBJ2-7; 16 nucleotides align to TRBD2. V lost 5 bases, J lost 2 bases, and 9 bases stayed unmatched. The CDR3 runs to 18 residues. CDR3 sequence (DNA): TGTGCCAGCAGTATGCCTGGGACTAGCGGGAGGGCTGCCTACGAGCAGTACTTC. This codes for CASSMPGTSGRAAYEQYF.

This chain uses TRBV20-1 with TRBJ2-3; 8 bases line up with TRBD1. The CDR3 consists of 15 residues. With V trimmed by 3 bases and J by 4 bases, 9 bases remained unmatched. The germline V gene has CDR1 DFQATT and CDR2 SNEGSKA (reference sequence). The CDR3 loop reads CSASQAGGKADTQYF. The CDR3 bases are TGCAGTGCTAGTCAAGCAGGGGGCAAGGCAGATACGCAGTATTTT.

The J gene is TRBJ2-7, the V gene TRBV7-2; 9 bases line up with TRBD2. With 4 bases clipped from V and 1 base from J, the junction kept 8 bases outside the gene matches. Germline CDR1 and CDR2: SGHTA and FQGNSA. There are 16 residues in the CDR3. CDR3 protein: CASSSGPTSGSYEQYF. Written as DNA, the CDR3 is TGTGCCAGCAGCTCAGGACCGACTAGCGGTTCCTACGAGCAGTACTTC.

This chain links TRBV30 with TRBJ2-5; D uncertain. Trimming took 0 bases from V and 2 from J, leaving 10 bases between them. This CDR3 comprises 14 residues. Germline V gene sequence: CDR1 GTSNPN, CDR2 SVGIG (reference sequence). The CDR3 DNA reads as TGTGCCTGGAGTGTAGGTCTAGTGCAAGAGACCCAGTACTTC. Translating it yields CAWSVGLVQETQYF.

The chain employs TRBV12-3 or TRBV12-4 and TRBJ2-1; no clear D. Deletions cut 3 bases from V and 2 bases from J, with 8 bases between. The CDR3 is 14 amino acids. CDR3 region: CASSFGRTYNEQFF. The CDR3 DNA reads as TGTGCCAGCAGTTTTGGGCGGACCTACAATGAGCAGTTCTTC.

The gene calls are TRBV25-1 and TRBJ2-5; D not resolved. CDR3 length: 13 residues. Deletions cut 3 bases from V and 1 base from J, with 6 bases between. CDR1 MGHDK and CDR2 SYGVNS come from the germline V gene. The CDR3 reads CASSERLQETQYF. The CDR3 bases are TGTGCCAGCAGTGAGCGGCTCCAAGAGACCCAGTACTTC.

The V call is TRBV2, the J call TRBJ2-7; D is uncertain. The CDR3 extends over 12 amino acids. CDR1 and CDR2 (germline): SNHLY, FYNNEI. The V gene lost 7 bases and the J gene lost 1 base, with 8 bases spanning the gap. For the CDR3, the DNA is TGTGCCAGCAATCTTCTTTCCTACGAGCAGTACTTC. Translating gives CASNLLSYEQYF.

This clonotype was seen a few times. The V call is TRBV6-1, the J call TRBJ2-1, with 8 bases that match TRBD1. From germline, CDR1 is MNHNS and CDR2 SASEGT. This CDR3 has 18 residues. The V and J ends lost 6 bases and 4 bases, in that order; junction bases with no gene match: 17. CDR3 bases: TGTGCCAGCAGACAAGACAGGGGAGCGGGCCGGCAATACAATGAGCAGTTCTTC. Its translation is CASRQDRGAGRQYNEQFF.

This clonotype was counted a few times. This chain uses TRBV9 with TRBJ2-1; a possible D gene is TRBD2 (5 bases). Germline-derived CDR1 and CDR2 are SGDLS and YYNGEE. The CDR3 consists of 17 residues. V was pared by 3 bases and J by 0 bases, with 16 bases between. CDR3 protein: CASSDTTSAGSYNEQFF. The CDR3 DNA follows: TGTGCCAGCAGCGACACCACATCCGCGGGCTCCTACAATGAGCAGTTCTTC. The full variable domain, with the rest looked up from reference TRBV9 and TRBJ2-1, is DSGVTQTPKHLITATGQRVTLRCSPRSGDLSVYWYQQSLDQGLQFLIQYYNGEERAKGNILERFSAQQFPDLHSELNLSSLELGDSALYFCASSDTTSAGSYNEQFFGPGTRLTVL.

CDR3 in DNA: TGTGCCAGCAGCTTGTACCGAGCGGGATCCACAGATACGCAGTATTTT. Protein product: CASSLYRAGSTDTQYF. The J gene is TRBJ2-3, the V gene TRBV7-3; 7 bases map to TRBD2. Trimming at V came to 3 bases and at J to 2 bases, leaving 8 bases not matched to a gene. The V gene's germline CDR1 is SGHTA and CDR2 FQGTGA. The CDR3 runs to 16 residues.

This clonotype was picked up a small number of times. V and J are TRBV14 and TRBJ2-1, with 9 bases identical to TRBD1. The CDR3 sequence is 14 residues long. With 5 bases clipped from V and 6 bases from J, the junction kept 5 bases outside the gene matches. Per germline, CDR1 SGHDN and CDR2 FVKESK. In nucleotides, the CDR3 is TGTGCCAGCAGCGGGTGGACAGGGGCCAATGAGCAGTTCTTC. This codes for CASSGWTGANEQFF.

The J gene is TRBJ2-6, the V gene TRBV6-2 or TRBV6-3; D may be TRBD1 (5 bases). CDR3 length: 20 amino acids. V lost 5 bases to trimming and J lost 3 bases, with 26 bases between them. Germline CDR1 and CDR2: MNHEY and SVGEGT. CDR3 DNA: TGTGCCAGCAGTACATTCTTTGGAGACAGCAAGTTTTATGGGGCCAACGTCCTGACTTTC. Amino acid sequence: CASSTFFGDSKFYGANVLTF.

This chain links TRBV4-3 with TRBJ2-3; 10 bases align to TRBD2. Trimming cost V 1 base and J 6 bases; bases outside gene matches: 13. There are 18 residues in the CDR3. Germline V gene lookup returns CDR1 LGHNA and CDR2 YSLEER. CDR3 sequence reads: CASSQGEVLAGPYDTQYF. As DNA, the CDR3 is TGCGCCAGCAGCCAAGGCGAGGTACTAGCGGGACCGTACGATACGCAGTATTTT.

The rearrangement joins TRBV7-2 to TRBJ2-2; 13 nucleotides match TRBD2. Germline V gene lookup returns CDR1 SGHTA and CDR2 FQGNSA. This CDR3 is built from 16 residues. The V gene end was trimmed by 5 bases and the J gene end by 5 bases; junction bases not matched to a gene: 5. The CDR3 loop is CASSQWTSGGTGELFF. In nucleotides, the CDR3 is TGTGCCAGCAGCCAATGGACTAGCGGGGGTACCGGGGAGCTGTTTTTT.